This T cell receptor beta chain was obtained from a study of shared clonotypes between healthy human individuals. Naive CD8 populations comprised CD45RO-negative cells positively selected for CCR7, excluding terminally differentiated effector memory CD45RA+ cells. A single count supports this clone. Only in-frame clones appear in the TCRdb table, and some are missing; sequencing was by immunoSEQ multiplex PCR. The data show fewer than 850,000 clones, with around 96% seen just once and about 0.25% held by the top ten. CDR1 is WNHNN and CDR2 is SYGVQD in the germline V gene (reference sequence). The CDR3 has 13 amino acids. The V and J ends lost 0 bases and 15 bases respectively, with 15 bases between them.

Sequencing was performed on naive CD8+ T cells sorted from blood. The V and J genes are TRBV10-1 and TRBJ2-1; D is unclear. This TCR was recovered from a man between 25 and 39 years old in good health. CDR3 amino acids: CASSESKRTSLFF. DNA of the CDR3: TGCGCCAGCAGTGAGTCGAAGAGGACGAGTTTGTTCTTC.